Listed below are T cell receptor beta chains from one sample, sequenced in a study of shared clonotypes between healthy human individuals. Produced via immunoSEQ multiplex PCR; TCRdb's table is partial and in-frame only. The sample lists about 2.4 million clones, 93% occurring once. Specimen: naive CD4+ T cells from PBMCs. The receptor source for this set is a man in his late teens or twenties in good health. Some clones in this sample may be carry-over from other donors' samples. Each CDR3 is given with its conserved first and last residue. A D gene is named only where the DNA matches it firmly. Clone sizes are given selectively: once, few, many, or a class where the clone is expanded.

d_gene,len,v_gene,abundance,j_gene,CDR3aa,CDR3nt
.,15,TRBV4-1,.,TRBJ2-5,CASRPGGALEETQYF,TGCGCCAGCAGACCAGGGGGGGCGCTTGAAGAGACCCAGTACTTC
TRBD1,14,TRBV5-1,.,TRBJ2-5,CASSRDRAKETQYF,TGCGCCAGCAGCCGGGACAGAGCGAAAGAGACCCAGTACTTC
.,13,TRBV30,once,TRBJ2-1,CAWSVLAAREQFF,TGTGCCTGGAGTGTTCTGGCTGCAAGAGAGCAGTTCTTC
.,17,TRBV27,.,TRBJ2-3,CASSHFVQAIPTDTQYF,TGTGCCAGCAGTCATTTCGTACAGGCTATACCAACAGATACGCAGTATTTT
.,16,TRBV2,once,TRBJ1-3,CASSERGREAGNTIYF,TGTGCCAGCAGTGAACGGGGGCGCGAAGCTGGAAACACCATATATTTT
TRBD1,15,TRBV7-8,.,TRBJ2-7,CASRRMGQGTYEQYF,TGTGCCAGCAGGAGAATGGGACAGGGTACCTACGAGCAGTACTTC
.,18,TRBV7-9,.,TRBJ1-2,CASSPEDSNLLLSYGYTF,TGTGCCAGCAGCCCCGAGGACAGCAATCTACTCCTTAGCTATGGCTACACCTTC
.,10,TRBV20-1,.,TRBJ1-2,CSAWTDGYTF,TGCAGTGCATGGACGGATGGCTACACCTTC
TRBD2,15,TRBV5-6,.,TRBJ2-1,CASSYFSGTDNEQFF,TGTGCCAGCAGCTATTTCAGCGGGACGGACAATGAGCAGTTCTTC
.,15,TRBV11-3,.,TRBJ2-5,CASSVGKNPWETQYF,TGTGCCAGCAGTGTGGGGAAGAATCCCTGGGAGACCCAGTACTTC
.,15,TRBV27,.,TRBJ1-5,CASSPVAYSNQPQHF,TGTGCCAGCAGTCCGGTGGCCTATAGCAATCAGCCCCAGCATTTT
TRBD1,13,TRBV5-4,.,TRBJ2-5,CASSLAPEGQEYF,TGTGCCAGCAGCTTGGCGCCCGAAGGACAGGAGTACTTC
TRBD2,17,TRBV30,.,TRBJ2-1,CAWTSYASGRGRGEQFF,TGTGCCTGGACCTCCTATGCCAGCGGGAGGGGGAGGGGTGAGCAGTTCTTC
.,11,TRBV20-1,.,TRBJ2-7,CSARSSGEQYF,TGCAGTGCTAGAAGTAGCGGCGAGCAGTACTTC